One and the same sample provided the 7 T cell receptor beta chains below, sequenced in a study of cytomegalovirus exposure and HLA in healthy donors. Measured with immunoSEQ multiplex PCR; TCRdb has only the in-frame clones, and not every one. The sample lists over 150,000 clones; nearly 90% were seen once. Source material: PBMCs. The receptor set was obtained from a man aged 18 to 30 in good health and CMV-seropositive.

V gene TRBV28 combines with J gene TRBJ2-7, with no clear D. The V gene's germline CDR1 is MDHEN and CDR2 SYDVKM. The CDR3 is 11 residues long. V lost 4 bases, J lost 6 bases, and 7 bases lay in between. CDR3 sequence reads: CASSSRFEQYF. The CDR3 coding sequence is TGTGCCAGCAGTTCACGGTTCGAGCAGTACTTC.

The CDR3 here is CASSLELRTGGKETQYF. CDR3 sequence (DNA): TGTGCCAGCAGCTTAGAGCTCCGGACAGGAGGAAAAGAGACCCAGTACTTC. The chain has TRBV11-2 and TRBJ2-5, with 7 bases that match TRBD1. The CDR3 runs to 17 residues. CDR1 SGHAT and CDR2 FQNNGV come from the germline V gene. J was trimmed by 3 bases and V by 0 bases; bases with no gene match: 10.

For the CDR3, the DNA is TGTGCCAGCAGCTTTAGGCGAACGGGACAGGGAACAGATACGCAGTATTTT. As protein: CASSFRRTGQGTDTQYF. The gene calls are TRBV7-2 and TRBJ2-3, with 9 bases fitting TRBD1. V shed 3 bases and J 3 bases; nucleotides not matched to a gene: 10. Germline V gene sequence: CDR1 SGHTA, CDR2 FQGNSA. This CDR3 is built from 17 residues.

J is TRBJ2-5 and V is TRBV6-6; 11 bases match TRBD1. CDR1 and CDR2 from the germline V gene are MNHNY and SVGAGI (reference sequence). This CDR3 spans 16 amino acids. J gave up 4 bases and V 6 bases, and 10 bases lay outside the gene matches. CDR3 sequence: CASSQPDRGHRETQYF. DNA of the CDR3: TGTGCCAGCAGCCAGCCGGACAGGGGGCATCGAGAGACCCAGTACTTC.

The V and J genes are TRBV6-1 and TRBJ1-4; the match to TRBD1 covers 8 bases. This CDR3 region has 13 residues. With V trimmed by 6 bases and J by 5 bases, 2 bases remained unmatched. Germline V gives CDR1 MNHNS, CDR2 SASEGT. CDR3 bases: TGTGCCAGCAGGACAGGGGTCAATGAAAAACTGTTTTTT. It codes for CASRTGVNEKLFF.

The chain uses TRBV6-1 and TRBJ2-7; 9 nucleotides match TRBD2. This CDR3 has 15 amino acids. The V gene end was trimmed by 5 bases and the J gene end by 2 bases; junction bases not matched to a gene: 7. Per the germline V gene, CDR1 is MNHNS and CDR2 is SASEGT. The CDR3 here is CASSSRLAETYEQYF. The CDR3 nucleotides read TGTGCCAGCAGTTCACGACTAGCGGAAACCTACGAGCAGTACTTC.

CDR3 in DNA: TGTGCCAGTAGCGTGACTCTCAGCACAGATACGCAGTATTTT. It yields the protein CASSVTLSTDTQYF. The chain uses TRBV19 and TRBJ2-3, with D unclear. Germline CDR1 is LNHDA and CDR2 is SQIVND (reference sequence). Trimming stripped 6 bases from V and 0 bases from J, with 10 bases between. This CDR3 is 14 amino acids long.